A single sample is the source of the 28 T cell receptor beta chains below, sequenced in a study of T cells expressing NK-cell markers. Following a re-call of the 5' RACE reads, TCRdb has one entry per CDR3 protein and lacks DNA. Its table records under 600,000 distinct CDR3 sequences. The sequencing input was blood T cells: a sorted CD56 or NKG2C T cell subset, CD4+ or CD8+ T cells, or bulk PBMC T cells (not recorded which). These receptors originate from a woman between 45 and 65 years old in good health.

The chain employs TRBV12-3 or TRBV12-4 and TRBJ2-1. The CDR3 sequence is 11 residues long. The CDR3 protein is CASSFFAEQFF.

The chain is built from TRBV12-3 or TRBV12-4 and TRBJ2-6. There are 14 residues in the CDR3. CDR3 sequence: CASSVSSGANVLTF.

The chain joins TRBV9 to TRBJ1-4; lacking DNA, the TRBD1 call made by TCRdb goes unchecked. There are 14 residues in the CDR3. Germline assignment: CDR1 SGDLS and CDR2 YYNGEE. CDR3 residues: CASSGGGHNEKLFF. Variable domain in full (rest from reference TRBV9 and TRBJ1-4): DSGVTQTPKHLITATGQRVTLRCSPRSGDLSVYWYQQSLDQGLQFLIQYYNGEERAKGNILERFSAQQFPDLHSELNLSSLELGDSALYFCASSGGGHNEKLFFGSGTQLSVL.

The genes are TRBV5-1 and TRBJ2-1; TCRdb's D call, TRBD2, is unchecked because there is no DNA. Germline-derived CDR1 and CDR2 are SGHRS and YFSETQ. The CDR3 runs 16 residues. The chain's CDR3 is CASSLDGLAPYNEQFF.

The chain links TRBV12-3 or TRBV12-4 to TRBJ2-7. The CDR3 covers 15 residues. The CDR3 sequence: CASSFVARGAYEQYF.

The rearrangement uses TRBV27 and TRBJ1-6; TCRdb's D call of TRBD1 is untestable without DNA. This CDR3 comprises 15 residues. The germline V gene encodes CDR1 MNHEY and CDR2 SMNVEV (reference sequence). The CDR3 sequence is CASSSGVGGNSPLHF.

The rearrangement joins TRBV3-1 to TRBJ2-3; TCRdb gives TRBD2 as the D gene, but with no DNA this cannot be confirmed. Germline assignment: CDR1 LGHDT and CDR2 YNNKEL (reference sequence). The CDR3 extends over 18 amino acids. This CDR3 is CASSQWTSGRTSTDTQYF.

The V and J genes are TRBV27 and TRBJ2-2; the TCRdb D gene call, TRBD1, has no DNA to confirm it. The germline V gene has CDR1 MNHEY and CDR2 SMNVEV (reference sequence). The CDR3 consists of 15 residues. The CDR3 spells CASSQWDSSTGELFF.

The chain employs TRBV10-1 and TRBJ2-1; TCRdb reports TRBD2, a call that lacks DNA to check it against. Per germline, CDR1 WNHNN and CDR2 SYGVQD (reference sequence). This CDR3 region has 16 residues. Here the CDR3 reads CASSPGLAGGTNEQFF.

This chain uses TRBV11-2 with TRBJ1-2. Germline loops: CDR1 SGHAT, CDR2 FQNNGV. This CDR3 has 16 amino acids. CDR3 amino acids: CASSFTLPGETSGYTF.

CDR3 sequence reads: CASSLAGGYLNTF. The rearrangement links TRBV12-3 or TRBV12-4 to TRBJ1-2; TCRdb selects TRBD1, and the lack of DNA leaves this call unchecked. This CDR3 comprises 13 residues.

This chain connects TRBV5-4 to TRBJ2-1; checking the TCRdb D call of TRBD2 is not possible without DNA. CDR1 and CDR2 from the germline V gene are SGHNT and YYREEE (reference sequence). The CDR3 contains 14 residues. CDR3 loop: CASKGPSGYNEQFF.

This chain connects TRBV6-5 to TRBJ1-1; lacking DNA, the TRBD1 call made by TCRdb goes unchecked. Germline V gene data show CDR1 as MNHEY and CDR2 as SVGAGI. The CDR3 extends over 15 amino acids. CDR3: CASRLGTVQNTEAFF.

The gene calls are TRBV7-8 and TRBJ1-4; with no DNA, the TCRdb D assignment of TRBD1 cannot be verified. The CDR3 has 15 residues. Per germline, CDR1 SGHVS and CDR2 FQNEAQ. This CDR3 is CASRLRQGHNEKLFF.

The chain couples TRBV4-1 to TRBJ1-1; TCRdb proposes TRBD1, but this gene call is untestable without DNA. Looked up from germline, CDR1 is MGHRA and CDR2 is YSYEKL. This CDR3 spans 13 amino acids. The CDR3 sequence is CASSQPGRPEAFF.

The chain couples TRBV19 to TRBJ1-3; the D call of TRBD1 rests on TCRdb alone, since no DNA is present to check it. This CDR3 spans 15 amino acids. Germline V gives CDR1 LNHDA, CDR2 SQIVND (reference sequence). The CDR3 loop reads CASSPGQGSGNTIYF.

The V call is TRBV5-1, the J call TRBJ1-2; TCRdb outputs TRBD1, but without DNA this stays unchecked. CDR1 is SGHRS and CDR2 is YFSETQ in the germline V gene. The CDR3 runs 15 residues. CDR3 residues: CASSLVGQGEYGYTF.

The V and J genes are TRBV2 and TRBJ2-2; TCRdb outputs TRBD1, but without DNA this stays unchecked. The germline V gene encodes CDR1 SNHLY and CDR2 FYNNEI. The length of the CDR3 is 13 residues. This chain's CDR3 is CATKTAWSGELFF.

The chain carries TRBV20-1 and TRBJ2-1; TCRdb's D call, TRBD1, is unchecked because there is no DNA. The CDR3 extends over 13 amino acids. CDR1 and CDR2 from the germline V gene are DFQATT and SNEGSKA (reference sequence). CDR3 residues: CSARVGGGPEQFF.

The CDR3 here is CASSPLPRSSGNTIYF. The chain carries TRBV12-3 or TRBV12-4 and TRBJ1-3; TCRdb outputs TRBD1, but without DNA this stays unchecked. This CDR3 spans 16 amino acids.

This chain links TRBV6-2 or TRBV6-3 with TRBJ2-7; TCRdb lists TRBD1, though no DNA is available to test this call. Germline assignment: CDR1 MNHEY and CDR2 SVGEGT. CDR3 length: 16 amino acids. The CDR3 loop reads CASTDPGQGSSYEQYF.

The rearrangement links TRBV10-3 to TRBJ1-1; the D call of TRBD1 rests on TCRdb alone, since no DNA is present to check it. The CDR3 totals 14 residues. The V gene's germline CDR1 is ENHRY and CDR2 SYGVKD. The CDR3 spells CAISDGGGATEAFF.

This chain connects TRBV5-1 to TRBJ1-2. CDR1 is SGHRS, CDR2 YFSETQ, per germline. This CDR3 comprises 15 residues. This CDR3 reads CASSLQAGRESGYTF. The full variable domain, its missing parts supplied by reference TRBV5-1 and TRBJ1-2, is KAGVTQTPRYLIKTRGQQVTLSCSPISGHRSVSWYQQTPGQGLQFLFEYFSETQRNKGNFPGRFSGRQFSNSRSEMNVSTLELGDSALYLCASSLQAGRESGYTFGSGTRLTVV.

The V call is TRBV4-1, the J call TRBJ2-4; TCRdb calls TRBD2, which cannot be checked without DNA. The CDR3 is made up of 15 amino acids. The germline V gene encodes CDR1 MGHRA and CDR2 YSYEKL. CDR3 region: CASSPPPGTSNIQYF.

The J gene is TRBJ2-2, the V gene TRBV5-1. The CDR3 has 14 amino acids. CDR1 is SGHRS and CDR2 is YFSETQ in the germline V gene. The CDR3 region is CASSFNWGSGELFF. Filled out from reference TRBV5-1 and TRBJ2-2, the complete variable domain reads KAGVTQTPRYLIKTRGQQVTLSCSPISGHRSVSWYQQTPGQGLQFLFEYFSETQRNKGNFPGRFSGRQFSNSRSEMNVSTLELGDSALYLCASSFNWGSGELFFGEGSRLTVL.

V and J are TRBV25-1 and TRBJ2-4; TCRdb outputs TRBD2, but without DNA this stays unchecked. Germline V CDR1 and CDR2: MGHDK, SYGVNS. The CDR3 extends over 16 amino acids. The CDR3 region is CASSEFAGEAKNIQYF.

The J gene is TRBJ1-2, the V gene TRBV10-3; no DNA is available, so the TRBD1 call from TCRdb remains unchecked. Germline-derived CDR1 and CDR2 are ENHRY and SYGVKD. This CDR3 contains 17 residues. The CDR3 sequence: CAISKKGDGASQGGYTF.

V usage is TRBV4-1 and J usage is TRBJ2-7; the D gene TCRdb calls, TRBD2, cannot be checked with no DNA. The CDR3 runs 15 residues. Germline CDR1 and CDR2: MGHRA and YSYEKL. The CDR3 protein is CASSQVGLPLNEQYF.